These 11 T cell receptor beta chains were sequenced from one sample in a study of shared clonotypes between healthy human individuals. CD45RO-negative cells were positively selected for CCR7, leaving out terminally differentiated effector memory CD45RA+ cells. Some clones are missing from TCRdb's copy, which holds only in-frame ones; the method was immunoSEQ multiplex PCR. The sample consists of 2 million to 2.5 million clones, about 92% of them appearing once. Sequencing used naive CD8+ T cells from PBMCs. Receptors were obtained from a man aged 18 to 29 in good health. Some clones in this sample may be carry-over from other donors' samples.

The CDR3 bases are TGCAGCGTTACCACAGGGGTTGAGACCCAGTACTTC. Protein: CSVTTGVETQYF. This chain joins TRBV29-1 and TRBJ2-5; 7 bases are shared with TRBD1. Germline V lookup: CDR1 SQVTM, CDR2 ANQGSEA. This CDR3 spans 12 amino acids. V gave up 5 bases and J gave up 5 bases; unmatched junction bases: 5.

The gene calls are TRBV6-5 and TRBJ1-6; no definite D call. The CDR3 totals 13 residues. CDR1 and CDR2 from the germline V gene are MNHEY and SVGAGI. V was cut by 0 bases and J by 8 bases, with 5 bases left in between. CDR3 in amino acids: CASSYSTYSPLHF. The CDR3 region has the DNA TGTGCCAGCAGTTACTCGACTTATTCACCCCTCCACTTT.

This chain connects TRBV4-3 to TRBJ2-2, with D possibly called TRBD1 or TRBD2 (5 bases each). There are 14 residues in the CDR3. The ends were cut back, 1 base at V and 9 bases at J, with 12 bases in the middle. The germline V gene encodes CDR1 LGHNA and CDR2 YSLEER. The CDR3 reads CASSQGGSPRELFF. The CDR3, as DNA: TGCGCCAGCAGCCAAGGGGGGAGCCCCCGGGAGCTGTTTTTT.

The J gene is TRBJ2-4, the V gene TRBV13, with unresolved D. V lost 5 bases and J 0 bases, leaving 11 bases between the germline ends. Germline V gives CDR1 PRHDT, CDR2 FYEKMQ (reference sequence). This CDR3 has 15 amino acids. This CDR3 reads CASSPAELAKNIQYF. The CDR3 DNA sequence: TGTGCCAGCAGCCCCGCGGAATTAGCCAAAAACATTCAGTACTTC.

The chain combines TRBV11-3 with TRBJ2-3; TRBD1 might be the D (6 bases). The CDR3 covers 16 residues. Deletions cut 5 bases from V and 4 bases from J, with 19 bases between. Germline lookup yields CDR1 SGHNT and CDR2 YENEEA. CDR3 sequence reads: CASSRDGLKGADTQYF. DNA of the CDR3: TGTGCCAGCAGCCGTGACGGACTGAAGGGGGCAGATACGCAGTATTTT.

This rearrangement joins TRBV10-3 to TRBJ2-7, with 7 bases identical to TRBD1. The CDR3 sequence is 16 residues long. V shed 3 bases and J 2 bases; nucleotides not matched to a gene: 10. The V gene's germline CDR1 is ENHRY and CDR2 SYGVKD. The CDR3 DNA reads TGTGCCATCAGTGAACCGGTCGACAGGGTGGCCTACGAGCAGTACTTC. Translation: CAISEPVDRVAYEQYF.

The chain employs TRBV4-3 and TRBJ2-7; 8 bases line up with TRBD2. The CDR3 loop spans 16 amino acids. J was trimmed by 6 bases and V by 0 bases; bases with no gene match: 10. In germline, CDR1 is LGHNA, CDR2 YSLEER. The CDR3 nucleotides read TGCGCCAGCAGCCAAGATTTTCGGGAGGGCCACGGCGAGCAGTACTTC. This sequence encodes CASSQDFREGHGEQYF.

A word on this clone: This may be a read error: a much more frequent sequence differs by one nucleotide. This sample includes further DNA sequences coding for the same CDR3. The genes are TRBV19 and TRBJ2-7, with D unresolved. Trimming took off 5 bases at V and 0 bases at J, with 2 bases between the two ends. Germline assignment: CDR1 LNHDA and CDR2 SQIVND (reference sequence). CDR3 size: 11 residues. This CDR3 is CASSDSYEQYF. The CDR3 DNA follows: TGTGCCAGTAGTGACTCCTACGAGCAGTACTTC.

About this clone itself: One end of the junction does not line up with germline, which may come from a read error. Other DNA variants within this sample encode the same CDR3. This chain joins TRBV7-9 and TRBJ1-1; maybe TRBD1 (6 bases). There are 15 residues in the CDR3. Germline CDR1 SEHNR, CDR2 FQNEAQ (reference sequence). The CDR3: CASSLVGGGNTEAFF. CDR3 DNA sequence: TGTGCCAGCAGTTTAGTAGGGGGAGGGAACACTGAAGCTTTCTTT.

In regard to this clone: The sample holds other DNA sequences that translate to the same CDR3. CDR3 DNA sequence: TGTGCCAGCAGCCCCGGGAGGGCCCCCTACAATGAGCAGTTCTTC. Translating it yields CASSPGRAPYNEQFF. The V call is TRBV7-6, the J call TRBJ2-1; TRBD2 agrees at 8 bases. The CDR3 length is 15 residues. Trimming at V came to 5 bases and at J to 2 bases, leaving 5 bases not matched to a gene. Per the germline V gene, CDR1 is SGHVS and CDR2 is FNYEAQ.

The V call is TRBV30, the J call TRBJ1-3; D call uncertain. Trimming removed 3 bases at V and 1 base at J, with 16 bases between. Germline-derived CDR1 and CDR2 are GTSNPN and SVGIG (reference sequence). The CDR3 length is 16 residues. The CDR3 bases are TGTGCCTGGAGCCGTGGGCTGTTTAATTCTGGAAACACCATATATTTT. Residues: CAWSRGLFNSGNTIYF.